The rows below give T cell receptor beta chains drawn from one sample of a study of Ad26.COV2.S vaccination and SARS-CoV-2 variants. TCRdb keeps only in-frame clones here, not all; method: immunoSEQ multiplex PCR. The data hold about 350,000 clones, with about 89% observed a single time. The starting material was peripheral blood, obtained in a trial of Ad26.COV2.S vaccine versus placebo. The receptors were gathered from a person aged 18-65 years who received the Ad26.COV2.S COVID-19 vaccine or a placebo. Each CDR3 is given with its conserved first and last residue. A D gene is named only where the DNA matches it firmly. Clone size is shown for a subset of rows, as once, few, many or a class of expanded clone.

clone size | J gene | CDR3 length | V gene | D gene | CDR3 DNA | CDR3 protein
- | TRBJ2-4 | 13 | TRBV5-5 | - | TGTGCCAGCAGCTTGGGAGGGAAAAACATTCAGTACTTC | CASSLGGKNIQYF
- | TRBJ2-7 | 16 | TRBV4-2 | TRBD2 | TGTGCCAGCAGCCAGGCAGCGGCTAGCGGACTATACGAGCAGTACTTC | CASSQAAASGLYEQYF
- | TRBJ2-6 | 16 | TRBV4-2 | - | TGTGCCAGCAGCCAAGAGCTGAGCTCTGGGGCCAACGTCCTGACTTTC | CASSQELSSGANVLTF
- | TRBJ2-1 | 15 | TRBV2 | TRBD2 | TGTGCCAGCAGTGTCGGGGGGGGGCCGGAGAATGAGCAGTTCTTC | CASSVGGGPENEQFF
- | TRBJ2-7 | 19 | TRBV7-8 | TRBD2 | TGTGCCAGCAGTTTATCCTTTTCATCCCGCGGGGGAAGCACCTACGAGCAGTACTTC | CASSLSFSSRGGSTYEQYF
- | TRBJ1-6 | 14 | TRBV7-2 | - | TGTGCCAGCAGCTTAGCTTTATATAATTCACCCCTCCACTTT | CASSLALYNSPLHF
once | TRBJ2-7 | 15 | TRBV4-2 | - | TGTGCCAGCAGCTTAGGATCGGAAGGGAGCTCCGAGCAGTACTTC | CASSLGSEGSSEQYF
- | TRBJ2-1 | 15 | TRBV7-9 | - | TGTGCCAGCAGCTTATCTAGCAGCTCCTACAATGAGCAGTTCTTC | CASSLSSSSYNEQFF
- | TRBJ1-5 | 15 | TRBV4-2 | - | TGTGCCAGCAGCCAAGATGCGAGGGGTAGTCAGCCCCAGCATTTT | CASSQDARGSQPQHF
- | TRBJ2-7 | 13 | TRBV27 | TRBD2 | TGTGCCAGCAGTCGGGACTATTCCTACGAGCAGTACTTC | CASSRDYSYEQYF
once | TRBJ1-2 | 16 | TRBV10-3 | TRBD1 | TGTGCCATCAGTGATCCGGACAGGGAAGCTAACTATGGCTACACCTTC | CAISDPDREANYGYTF
- | TRBJ1-4 | 14 | TRBV5-4 | - | TGTGCCAGCAGCCCGGACAGAGCTAATGAAAAACTGTTTTTT | CASSPDRANEKLFF
- | TRBJ1-1 | 14 | TRBV18 | - | TGTGCCAGCTCACCAAATATAGGGGTCACTGAAGCTTTCTTT | CASSPNIGVTEAFF
- | TRBJ2-7 | 15 | TRBV6-5 | TRBD1 | TGTGCCAGCAACGAGAGGGACAGGGCCACCTACGAGCAGTACTTC | CASNERDRATYEQYF
- | TRBJ1-1 | 17 | TRBV3-1/TRBV3-2 | TRBD1 | TGTGCCAGCAGCCAAGTACGACGGACAGGGGTGAACACTGAAGCTTTCTTT | CASSQVRRTGVNTEAFF
- | TRBJ2-3 | 17 | TRBV15 | TRBD2 | TGTGCCACCAGCAGAGATTCTTGGAACGGGAGGACAGATACGCAGTATTTT | CATSRDSWNGRTDTQYF
- | TRBJ1-1 | 15 | TRBV6-5 | - | TGTGCCAGCCTTCCGCCGGGGACCGTGAACACTGAAGCTTTCTTT | CASLPPGTVNTEAFF
- | TRBJ1-6 | 15 | TRBV7-2 | TRBD1 | TGTGCCAGCAGCCACCGGGACAGGGATCTGTCACCCCTCCACTTT | CASSHRDRDLSPLHF
few | TRBJ1-2 | 14 | TRBV4-1 | - | TGCGCCAGCAGCCACGAGGGTCGTAACTATGGCTACACCTTC | CASSHEGRNYGYTF
once | TRBJ1-4 | 13 | TRBV27 | - | TGTGCCAGCAGTTTACAGGCTAATGAAAAACTGTTTTTT | CASSLQANEKLFF